These 27 T cell receptor beta chains share one sample of origin, sequenced in a study of shared clonotypes between healthy human individuals. Selected positively for CCR7 and CD45RO-negative, naive CD8 cells excluded terminally differentiated effector memory CD45RA+ cells. Data came from immunoSEQ multiplex PCR; TCRdb stores just in-frame clones and leaves some out. The table includes hundreds of thousands of clones, 80% to 95% detected once. The sample consisted of naive CD8+ T cells sorted from blood. All receptors come from a man aged 25-45 years in good health.

V usage is TRBV6-5 and J usage is TRBJ2-7, with TRBD2 matching over 8 bases. CDR1 and CDR2 from the germline V gene are MNHEY and SVGAGI. Trimming cost V 6 bases and J 0 bases; bases outside gene matches: 4. The CDR3 sequence is 14 residues long. CDR3 protein: CASSQGLASYEQYF. The DNA of the CDR3 is TGTGCCAGCAGCCAAGGACTAGCCTCCTACGAGCAGTACTTC.

The CDR3 nucleotides are TGTGCCAGTTGGACGGTAACCAGGGGCGGCCATGAAGCTTTCTTT. It yields the protein CASWTVTRGGHEAFF. This chain links TRBV19 with TRBJ1-1; D possibly corresponds to TRBD1 (6 bases). Germline V gene lookup returns CDR1 LNHDA and CDR2 SQIVND (reference sequence). Trimming left V 8 bases short and J 7 bases short, with 23 bases between. CDR3 size: 15 residues. The whole variable domain, filled in from reference TRBV19 and TRBJ1-1, reads DGGITQSPKYLFRKEGQNVTLSCEQNLNHDAMYWYRQDPGQGLRLIYYSQIVNDFQKGDIAEGYSVSREKKESFPLTVTSAQKNPTAFYLCASWTVTRGGHEAFFGQGTRLTVV.

The chain uses TRBV11-2 and TRBJ2-5; 9 nucleotides line up with TRBD1. Germline V gene lookup returns CDR1 SGHAT and CDR2 FQNNGV. V dropped 1 base and J dropped 5; count of bases not matched to a gene: 8. This CDR3 comprises 16 residues. The CDR3 loop is CASSLVGQGSEETQYF. The CDR3 nucleotides read TGTGCCAGCAGCTTAGTCGGACAGGGGTCTGAGGAGACCCAGTACTTC.

The chain links TRBV28 to TRBJ2-1; TRBD2 might be the D (6 bases). Trimming took 5 bases from V and 0 from J, leaving 23 bases between them. Germline CDR1 and CDR2: MDHEN and SYDVKM. The CDR3 consists of 19 residues. CDR3 region: CASSSARRREPSSYNEQFF. DNA for the CDR3: TGTGCCAGCAGTAGTGCCCGGAGGCGGGAACCGAGCTCCTACAATGAGCAGTTCTTC.

V usage is TRBV10-3 and J usage is TRBJ2-3, with D perhaps given as TRBD1 or TRBD2 (6 bases each). This CDR3 is 15 amino acids long. Trimming pared 3 bases from V and 2 bases from J, leaving 12 bases between. The germline CDR1 and CDR2 sequences are ENHRY and SYGVKD. DNA of the CDR3: TGTGCCATCAGTGACCCTCCGGGGGCCACAGATACGCAGTATTTT. Its translation is CAISDPPGATDTQYF.

The chain combines TRBV7-9 with TRBJ2-1; either TRBD1 or TRBD2 may fit D (5 bases each). Trimming left V 1 base short and J 5 bases short, with 18 bases between. Germline loops: CDR1 SEHNR, CDR2 FQNEAQ (reference sequence). CDR3 length equals 17 residues. The CDR3 reads CASSLVVGGASDNEQFF. The CDR3 nucleotides read TGTGCCAGCAGCTTAGTCGTTGGGGGTGCTTCGGACAATGAGCAGTTCTTC. Complete variable domain (other parts from reference TRBV7-9 and TRBJ2-1): DTGVSQNPRHKITKRGQNVTFRCDPISEHNRLYWYRQTLGQGPEFLTYFQNEAQLEKSRLLSDRFSAERPKGSFSTLEIQRTEQGDSAMYLCASSLVVGGASDNEQFFGPGTRLTVL.

V is TRBV2 and J is TRBJ2-1; a possible D gene is TRBD2 (6 bases). Germline values: CDR1 SNHLY, CDR2 FYNNEI. This CDR3 is 15 amino acids long. V shed 5 bases and J shed 5 bases, with 16 bases lying between them. CDR3 in DNA: TGTGCCAGCAGTAGGACTACCATCGTAAACAATGAGCAGTTCTTC. It is translated as CASSRTTIVNNEQFF. Together with reference TRBV2 and TRBJ2-1, the CDR3 gives the full variable domain: EPEVTQTPSHQVTQMGQEVILRCVPISNHLYFYWYRQILGQKVEFLVSFYNNEISEKSEIFDDQFSVERPDGSNFTLKIRSTKLEDSAMYFCASSRTTIVNNEQFFGPGTRLTVL.

The chain employs TRBV7-2 and TRBJ1-4, with 8 bases lining up with TRBD1. Germline CDR1 SGHTA, CDR2 FQGNSA. The junction had 5 bases not matched to a gene; V was cut back by 4 bases and J by 7 bases. CDR3 size: 14 residues. As DNA, the CDR3 is TGTGCCAGCAGCTCAACAGGGGGGAGTGAAAAACTGTTTTTT. It is translated as CASSSTGGSEKLFF.

The rearrangement links TRBV29-1 to TRBJ1-1, with D perhaps matching TRBD1 (6 bases). The CDR3 consists of 16 residues. V shed 4 bases and J shed 8 bases, with 26 bases lying between them. Germline CDR1 SQVTM, CDR2 ANQGSEA. CDR3 amino acids: CSVVGEAGANSPEAFF. In DNA form, the CDR3 reads TGCAGCGTTGTAGGGGAGGCAGGGGCTAATTCCCCCGAAGCTTTCTTT.

The rearrangement joins TRBV7-3 to TRBJ1-1, with TRBD1 as a possible D gene (6 bases). The CDR3 extends over 17 amino acids. From germline, CDR1 is SGHTA and CDR2 FQGTGA. V was clipped by 5 bases and J by 1 base, with 20 bases between them. The CDR3 DNA reads as TGTGCCAGCAGCGAAATGCCCCCGGGACAATGGAACACTGAAGCTTTCTTT. It codes for CASSEMPPGQWNTEAFF. The full variable domain, with the rest looked up from reference TRBV7-3 and TRBJ1-1, is GAGVSQTPSNKVTEKGKYVELRCDPISGHTALYWYRQSLGQGPEFLIYFQGTGAADDSGLPNDRFFAVRPEGSVSTLKIQRTERGDSAVYLCASSEMPPGQWNTEAFFGQGTRLTVV.

The CDR3, as DNA: TGCGCCAGCAGCCAAGTCTGGGCAGGAGCAGAAAACGAGCAGTACTTC. It encodes CASSQVWAGAENEQYF. The chain couples TRBV4-1 to TRBJ2-7; unclear D gene. The CDR3 totals 16 residues. The ends were cut back, 1 base at V and 5 bases at J, with 18 bases in the middle. Germline lookup yields CDR1 MGHRA and CDR2 YSYEKL.

V gene TRBV19 combines with J gene TRBJ1-5; 9 bases agree with TRBD1. Germline loops: CDR1 LNHDA, CDR2 SQIVND (reference sequence). The J segment lost 4 bases and the V segment lost 3 bases, leaving 7 bases of the junction unmatched. The CDR3 consists of 16 residues. The CDR3 sequence is CASSIYGQGLNQPQHF. CDR3 DNA: TGTGCCAGTAGTATTTACGGACAGGGGTTAAATCAGCCCCAGCATTTT.

This chain links TRBV5-6 with TRBJ2-7; D may be TRBD1 or TRBD2 (5 bases each). Germline assignment: CDR1 SGHDT and CDR2 YYEEEE. The V and J ends lost 0 bases and 3 bases respectively, with 7 bases between them. The CDR3 runs to 13 residues. The DNA of the CDR3 is TGTGCCAGCAGCTTGGGAGGGGACTACGAGCAGTACTTC. This sequence encodes CASSLGGDYEQYF.

The genes are TRBV6-5 and TRBJ2-7, with 10 bases lining up with TRBD2. From germline, CDR1 is MNHEY and CDR2 SVGAGI. CDR3 length: 16 residues. V gave up 4 bases and J gave up 2 bases; unmatched junction bases: 8. The CDR3 DNA reads as TGTGCCAGCAGTTTTTTAGCGGGAGGCTCGACCTACGAGCAGTACTTC. This codes for CASSFLAGGSTYEQYF.

This clone was counted between two and nine times. The chain joins TRBV7-9 to TRBJ1-1; 9 bases are a match to TRBD1. V shed 5 bases, J shed 6 bases, and the junction held 7 bases outside the gene matches. The germline V gene has CDR1 SEHNR and CDR2 FQNEAQ (reference sequence). The CDR3 covers 14 residues. DNA of the CDR3: TGTGCCAGCAGCCTAGGACAGGGGATGGCTGAAGCTTTCTTT. Encoded protein: CASSLGQGMAEAFF.

This chain uses TRBV4-3 with TRBJ2-1; TRBD2 is a possible D gene (5 bases). V was clipped by 0 bases and J by 0 bases, with 12 bases between them. CDR1 is LGHNA, CDR2 YSLEER, per germline. The CDR3 is made up of 17 amino acids. CDR3 region: CASSQEMEVPSYNEQFF. As DNA, the CDR3 is TGCGCCAGCAGCCAAGAAATGGAGGTTCCCTCCTACAATGAGCAGTTCTTC.

The chain uses TRBV7-9 and TRBJ1-5, with 8 bases matching TRBD1. Germline CDR1 is SEHNR and CDR2 is FQNEAQ (reference sequence). The junction had 12 bases not matched to a gene; V was cut back by 5 bases and J by 0 bases. The CDR3 runs 18 residues. DNA for the CDR3: TGTGCCAGCAGCCAGGGGGCTTATGACAGAAATAGCAATCAGCCCCAGCATTTT. It codes for CASSQGAYDRNSNQPQHF.

On this clone itself: This sample also contains other DNA sequences that code for the same CDR3. The chain recombines TRBV7-8 with TRBJ2-7; D tentatively fits TRBD1 or TRBD2 (6 bases each). This CDR3 has 13 amino acids. Germline loops: CDR1 SGHVS, CDR2 FQNEAQ. Between the trimmed V and J ends, which lost 3 bases and 7 bases, there was a span of 13 bases. The CDR3 loop reads CASSLAGAGEQYF. CDR3 nucleotide sequence: TGTGCCAGCAGCTTGGCAGGGGCGGGGGAGCAGTACTTC.

The chain is built from TRBV27 and TRBJ2-3, with 8 bases aligning to TRBD2. The CDR3 totals 17 residues. Germline assignment: CDR1 MNHEY and CDR2 SMNVEV (reference sequence). Losses at the gene ends were 5 bases for V and 0 bases for J; bases not matched to a gene: 10. Here the CDR3 reads CASSQRGGITSTDTQYF. The CDR3 DNA reads TGTGCCAGCAGTCAACGGGGGGGGATTACTAGCACAGATACGCAGTATTTT.

The V and J genes are TRBV9 and TRBJ2-7, with D perhaps TRBD1 (6 bases). V dropped 0 bases and J dropped 2 bases, with 9 bases sitting between them. The CDR3 contains 14 residues. Germline V gene data show CDR1 as SGDLS and CDR2 as YYNGEE. CDR3 nucleotide sequence: TGTGCCAGCAGCGTAGGGGGGCAGGCCTACGAGCAGTACTTC. Protein product: CASSVGGQAYEQYF. Using reference TRBV9 and TRBJ2-7 for the parts outside the CDR3, the full variable domain is DSGVTQTPKHLITATGQRVTLRCSPRSGDLSVYWYQQSLDQGLQFLIQYYNGEERAKGNILERFSAQQFPDLHSELNLSSLELGDSALYFCASSVGGQAYEQYFGPGTRLTVT.

The V call is TRBV30, the J call TRBJ2-5, with 8 bases lining up with TRBD2. The germline V gene has CDR1 GTSNPN and CDR2 SVGIG (reference sequence). V shed 4 bases and J 5 bases; nucleotides not matched to a gene: 12. The CDR3 is made up of 15 amino acids. CDR3 sequence reads: CAWMDPGLGIETQYF. DNA for the CDR3: TGTGCCTGGATGGATCCGGGACTAGGAATTGAGACCCAGTACTTC.

The chain uses TRBV10-1 and TRBJ2-5; the D gene is possibly TRBD2 (5 bases). The CDR3 extends over 13 amino acids. The germline V and J ends were trimmed by 0 bases and 4 bases, with 6 bases remaining between them. CDR1 and CDR2 from the germline V gene are WNHNN and SYGVQD (reference sequence). DNA of the CDR3: TGCGCCAGCAGTGAGTCGGGGAGAGAGACCCAGTACTTC. It codes for CASSESGRETQYF.

Here the CDR3 reads CASSLSPWTGNEQFF. In DNA, the CDR3 is TGTGCCAGCAGTTTATCGCCATGGACAGGGAATGAGCAGTTCTTC. The chain employs TRBV27 and TRBJ2-1; the match to TRBD1 covers 8 bases. With 0 bases clipped from V and 7 bases from J, the junction kept 5 bases outside the gene matches. Germline V CDR1 and CDR2: MNHEY, SMNVEV (reference sequence). This CDR3 is 15 amino acids long.

The genes are TRBV28 and TRBJ1-1; TRBD1 is a possible D gene (5 bases). Germline V gene lookup returns CDR1 MDHEN and CDR2 SYDVKM. This CDR3 comprises 17 residues. V was pared by 3 bases and J by 0 bases, with 17 bases between. In DNA form, the CDR3 reads TGTGCCAGCAGTTTGCTACTCAAGGGGCTCATGAACACTGAAGCTTTCTTT. Translation gives CASSLLLKGLMNTEAFF.

CDR3 sequence: CSVEEAGGRDEQFF. For the CDR3, the DNA is TGCAGCGTTGAAGAGGCGGGAGGGAGGGATGAGCAGTTCTTC. V is TRBV29-1 and J is TRBJ2-1; 9 bases agree with TRBD2. V shed 0 bases and J 8 bases; nucleotides not matched to a gene: 5. The V gene's germline CDR1 is SQVTM and CDR2 ANQGSEA. The CDR3 has 14 residues.

As DNA, the CDR3 is TGTGCCAGCAGCCCGATTGGGGGCTCTGGGGCCAACGTCCTGACTTTC. Its protein product is CASSPIGGSGANVLTF. The chain employs TRBV7-2 and TRBJ2-6; tentatively, D is TRBD1 or TRBD2 (5 bases each). The CDR3 contains 16 residues. CDR1 and CDR2 (germline): SGHTA, FQGNSA. The V end lost 5 bases, the J end lost 0 bases, and 11 bases lay between the germline ends.

V usage is TRBV15 and J usage is TRBJ2-2; 10 bases line up with TRBD2. CDR3 length: 18 residues. V lost 4 bases and J lost 6; bases outside the gene matches: 14. CDR1 is LNHNV, CDR2 YYDKDF, per germline (reference sequence). Written as DNA, the CDR3 is TGTGCCACCAGCACCAATCTAGCGGGAGACGGAAGTGCCGGGGAGCTGTTTTTT. Translated, it gives CATSTNLAGDGSAGELFF. The entire variable domain, with the rest obtained from reference TRBV15 and TRBJ2-2, is as follows: DAMVIQNPRYQVTQFGKPVTLSCSQTLNHNVMYWYQQKSSQAPKLLFHYYDKDFNNEADTPDNFQSRRPNTSFCFLDIRSPGLGDTAMYLCATSTNLAGDGSAGELFFGEGSRLTVL.